The next 32 T cell receptor beta chains were all read from a single sample in a study of blood T cell repertoires in COVID-19. Sequencing was performed with immunoSEQ multiplex PCR; in TCRdb, only in-frame clones are kept and a portion is missing. The repertoire includes 35,000 or so clones, 90% of them detected once, and around 5% sits in the top ten. The sequencing sample was made of peripheral blood. The receptors originated from a human donor in a cohort sampled during active COVID-19.

CDR3 in amino acids: CASTRKGASTQDYTF. The CDR3 DNA reads TGTGCCAGCACTCGAAAGGGGGCCTCAACCCAAGACTACACCTTC. This chain joins TRBV2 and TRBJ1-2, with 7 bases matching TRBD1. Germline V gene data show CDR1 as SNHLY and CDR2 as FYNNEI. The CDR3 contains 15 residues. V lost 7 bases and J lost 10; bases outside the gene matches: 18.

The gene calls are TRBV6-4 and TRBJ1-5; maybe TRBD1 (5 bases). The length of the CDR3 is 16 residues. The germline gives CDR1 MRHNA, CDR2 SNTAGT. The V and J ends lost 0 bases and 2 bases respectively, with 11 bases between them. CDR3 in amino acids: CASSDSFGAGNQPQHF. The CDR3 DNA reads TGTGCCAGCAGTGACTCGTTTGGGGCGGGCAATCAGCCCCAGCATTTT.

CDR3 protein: CASSPKEDYEQYF. Written as DNA, the CDR3 is TGTGCCAGCTCACCTAAGGAGGACTACGAGCAGTACTTC. V is TRBV18 and J is TRBJ2-7; D is perhaps TRBD2 (5 bases). From germline, CDR1 is KGHSH and CDR2 LQKENI. The V and J ends lost 3 bases and 3 bases respectively, with 9 bases between them. CDR3 length: 13 amino acids.

This rearrangement joins TRBV6-5 to TRBJ2-3; 7 bases map to TRBD2. Germline CDR1 MNHEY, CDR2 SVGAGI. The CDR3 runs to 15 residues. V lost 6 bases to trimming and J lost 1 base; unmatched junction nucleotides: 7. The CDR3 sequence is CASRSGERGTDTQYF. In nucleotides, the CDR3 is TGTGCCAGCAGGAGCGGGGAGAGAGGCACAGATACGCAGTATTTT.

V is TRBV2 and J is TRBJ1-6; tentative D call: TRBD1 (5 bases). V dropped 8 bases and J dropped 6 bases, with 11 bases sitting between them. This CDR3 is 13 amino acids long. CDR1 and CDR2 (germline): SNHLY, FYNNEI. The CDR3 sequence: CASCREVNSPLHF. DNA of the CDR3: TGTGCCAGCTGCAGGGAGGTTAATTCACCCCTCCACTTT.

This chain joins TRBV27 and TRBJ2-7, with TRBD1 matching 9 bases. This CDR3 region has 15 residues. CDR1 and CDR2 (germline): MNHEY, SMNVEV (reference sequence). V was pared by 0 bases and J by 7 bases, with 7 bases of the junction left unmatched. The CDR3 is CASSLSLTGGWEQYF. CDR3 coding DNA: TGTGCCAGCAGTTTATCGCTCACAGGGGGCTGGGAGCAGTACTTC.

Turning to this clone: The sample has other DNA sequences that encode this CDR3 too. V gene TRBV29-1 combines with J gene TRBJ2-5, with 10 bases aligning to TRBD1. The length of the CDR3 is 13 residues. V trimming: 7 bases; J trimming: 4 bases; junction bases outside the gene matches: 6. The germline CDR1 and CDR2 sequences are SQVTM and ANQGSEA. The chain's CDR3 is CSAGDRGRETQYF. The CDR3 nucleotides read TGCAGCGCCGGGGACAGGGGAAGAGAGACCCAGTACTTC.

This rearrangement joins TRBV19 to TRBJ2-7; 8 bases agree with TRBD1. Trimming took 1 base from V and 4 from J; bases not matched to a gene: 6. The V gene's germline CDR1 is LNHDA and CDR2 SQIVND (reference sequence). The CDR3 runs to 15 residues. CDR3 region: CASSIAQGATYEQYF. CDR3 coding DNA: TGTGCCAGTAGTATAGCCCAGGGGGCAACGTACGAGCAGTACTTC.

This sequence joins TRBV2 and TRBJ2-1; TRBD2 agrees at 7 bases. V shed 2 bases, J shed 7 bases, and the junction held 8 bases outside the gene matches. In germline, CDR1 is SNHLY, CDR2 FYNNEI. The CDR3 totals 15 residues. The CDR3 region is CASSERDYQKNEQFF. DNA of the CDR3: TGTGCCAGCAGTGAAAGGGACTACCAAAAGAATGAGCAGTTCTTC.

The chain has TRBV28 and TRBJ2-4, with a weak D call TRBD2 (7 bases). Germline V lookup: CDR1 MDHEN, CDR2 SYDVKM. This CDR3 has 16 amino acids. Trimming removed 2 bases from V and 0 bases from J, with 11 bases in between. In nucleotides, the CDR3 is TGTGCCAGCAGTTTAGGGGGGGCGGGAGCCAAAAACATTCAGTACTTC. It yields the protein CASSLGGAGAKNIQYF. Full variable domain (outside the CDR3, taken from reference TRBV28 and TRBJ2-4): DVKVTQSSRYLVKRTGEKVFLECVQDMDHENMFWYRQDPGLGLRLIYFSYDVKMKEKGDIPEGYSVSREKKERFSLILESASTNQTSMYLCASSLGGAGAKNIQYFGAGTRLSVL.

The chain employs TRBV5-1 and TRBJ2-1; D unclear. CDR3 size: 12 residues. V lost 4 bases, J lost 16 bases, and 18 bases lay in between. Germline V gene data show CDR1 as SGHRS and CDR2 as YFSETQ. The CDR3 protein is CASSPTQVAKFF. CDR3 bases: TGCGCCAGCAGCCCGACGCAGGTGGCGAAATTCTTC.

The chain carries TRBV7-3 and TRBJ1-5, with unresolved D. The CDR3 has 11 residues. V was trimmed by 8 bases and J by 6 bases, leaving 8 bases between them. Germline V gene lookup returns CDR1 SGHTA and CDR2 FQGTGA. CDR3 protein: CASFHGQPQHF. The CDR3 DNA follows: TGTGCCAGCTTCCACGGTCAGCCCCAGCATTTT. Full variable domain (missing parts from reference TRBV7-3 and TRBJ1-5): GAGVSQTPSNKVTEKGKYVELRCDPISGHTALYWYRQSLGQGPEFLIYFQGTGAADDSGLPNDRFFAVRPEGSVSTLKIQRTERGDSAVYLCASFHGQPQHFGDGTRLSIL.

V usage is TRBV19 and J usage is TRBJ2-7; D possibly corresponds to TRBD2 (5 bases). Germline assignment: CDR1 LNHDA and CDR2 SQIVND (reference sequence). The CDR3 is made up of 14 amino acids. V gave up 3 bases and J gave up 9 bases, with 18 bases separating them. The CDR3 is CASSMSSGAPGQYF. The DNA of the CDR3 is TGTGCCAGTAGTATGAGCAGCGGAGCTCCGGGGCAGTACTTC. Drawing the rest from reference TRBV19 and TRBJ2-7, the complete variable domain is DGGITQSPKYLFRKEGQNVTLSCEQNLNHDAMYWYRQDPGQGLRLIYYSQIVNDFQKGDIAEGYSVSREKKESFPLTVTSAQKNPTAFYLCASSMSSGAPGQYFGPGTRLTVT.

V is TRBV7-2 and J is TRBJ2-2; D remains ambiguous. Germline V CDR1 and CDR2: SGHTA, FQGNSA. This CDR3 spans 14 amino acids. Between the trimmed V and J ends, which lost 5 bases and 4 bases, there was a span of 11 bases. CDR3 region: CASSPSRGTGELFF. CDR3 DNA sequence: TGTGCCAGCAGCCCTAGTCGTGGCACCGGGGAGCTGTTTTTT.

This chain links TRBV18 with TRBJ2-5; tentative D call: TRBD1 (6 bases). CDR1 KGHSH and CDR2 LQKENI come from the germline V gene. This CDR3 has 15 residues. Trimming left V 2 bases short and J 0 bases short, with 10 bases between. This CDR3 is CASSPGGSHQETQYF. DNA of the CDR3: TGTGCCAGCTCACCAGGGGGCTCCCACCAAGAGACCCAGTACTTC. The complete variable domain, with remaining parts taken from reference TRBV18 and TRBJ2-5, reads NAGVMQNPRHLVRRRGQEARLRCSPMKGHSHVYWYRQLPEEGLKFMVYLQKENIIDESGMPKERFSAEFPKEGPSILRIQQVVRGDSAAYFCASSPGGSHQETQYFGPGTRLLVL.

The chain links TRBV7-2 to TRBJ2-5; 8 bases are shared with TRBD1. The CDR3 loop spans 15 amino acids. Germline loops: CDR1 SGHTA, CDR2 FQGNSA. V trimming: 2 bases; J trimming: 1 base; junction bases outside the gene matches: 3. CDR3 sequence: CASSLQGTGQETQYF. DNA for the CDR3: TGTGCCAGCAGCTTACAGGGGACAGGCCAAGAGACCCAGTACTTC.

This clone was counted a single time. V usage is TRBV7-9 and J usage is TRBJ2-3, with TRBD1 as a possible D gene (6 bases). From germline, CDR1 is SEHNR and CDR2 FQNEAQ (reference sequence). The CDR3 runs to 15 residues. The V gene lost 4 bases and the J gene lost 8 bases, with 19 bases spanning the gap. In nucleotides, the CDR3 is TGTGCCAGCAGCTCTTCGCCAGGGGCTGTGGGTACGCAGTATTTT. Translated, it gives CASSSSPGAVGTQYF. The full variable domain, completed using reference TRBV7-9 and TRBJ2-3, is DTGVSQNPRHKITKRGQNVTFRCDPISEHNRLYWYRQTLGQGPEFLTYFQNEAQLEKSRLLSDRFSAERPKGSFSTLEIQRTEQGDSAMYLCASSSSPGAVGTQYFGPGTRLTVL.

The CDR3 sequence is CASSLVTGGPYEQYF. CDR3 DNA: TGTGCCAGCAGCTTAGTGACAGGAGGCCCCTACGAGCAGTACTTC. The chain carries TRBV7-2 and TRBJ2-7, with TRBD1 as a possible D gene (6 bases). Germline loops: CDR1 SGHTA, CDR2 FQGNSA. Trimming removed 1 base at V and 2 bases at J, with 12 bases between. This CDR3 has 15 residues.

The V gene is TRBV21-1, the J gene TRBJ2-2; the table names TRBD1, a call not compared with the DNA. TRBV21-1 is tagged as a pseudogene. The CDR3 consists of 14 residues. For the CDR3, the DNA is TGTGCCGTGGGAGCAGGGGGGATTGCCGGGGAGCTGTTTTTT. It yields the protein CAVGAGGIAGELFF.

The V call is TRBV27, the J call TRBJ1-2; D may be TRBD1 (6 bases). Germline V lookup: CDR1 MNHEY, CDR2 SMNVEV (reference sequence). CDR3 size: 15 residues. V was clipped by 5 bases and J by 7 bases, with 20 bases between them. The CDR3 here is CASSPWTDRRSGYTF. DNA of the CDR3: TGTGCCAGCAGTCCCTGGACAGACCGGAGGTCTGGCTACACCTTC.

The chain has TRBV19 and TRBJ1-5; possible D gene TRBD1, 6 bases. V shed 7 bases and J shed 2 bases, with 15 bases lying between them. The CDR3 consists of 15 residues. The germline gives CDR1 LNHDA, CDR2 SQIVND (reference sequence). The CDR3 coding sequence is TGTGCCAGTACCCCAGGGGCTCATCGCAATCAGCCCCAGCATTTT. This sequence encodes CASTPGAHRNQPQHF.

CDR3 sequence: CASSYSGTGGNQPQHF. The CDR3 DNA sequence: TGTGCCAGCAGTTACTCGGGGACAGGGGGCAATCAGCCCCAGCATTTT. This chain uses TRBV6-6 with TRBJ1-5, with TRBD1 matching 10 bases. V lost 0 bases, J lost 2 bases, and 1 base stayed unmatched. The germline CDR1 and CDR2 sequences are MNHNY and SVGAGI (reference sequence). The CDR3 is 16 amino acids.

CDR3 protein: CASIPLAGTHYEQYF. The CDR3, as DNA: TGTGCCAGCATTCCACTAGCGGGGACACACTACGAGCAGTACTTC. The J gene is TRBJ2-7, the V gene TRBV7-8; 10 positions agree with TRBD2. Germline-derived CDR1 and CDR2 are SGHVS and FQNEAQ. This CDR3 has 15 residues. V lost 7 bases to trimming and J lost 3 bases; unmatched junction nucleotides: 9.

This clone was found a few times. The rearrangement links TRBV7-2 to TRBJ2-7; TRBD1 matches at 7 bases. This CDR3 comprises 13 residues. CDR1 and CDR2 from the germline V gene are SGHTA and FQGNSA. V lost 5 bases, J lost 2 bases, and 3 bases stayed unmatched. The CDR3 DNA sequence: TGTGCCAGCAGCCCCGACAGGGCCTACGAGCAGTACTTC. Translation: CASSPDRAYEQYF.

The rearrangement joins TRBV7-8 to TRBJ1-6; a possible D gene is TRBD1 (6 bases). The length of the CDR3 is 15 residues. Trimming removed 4 bases at V and 7 bases at J, with 14 bases between. The germline V gene has CDR1 SGHVS and CDR2 FQNEAQ. CDR3 protein: CASSSSGGRNSPLHF. The CDR3 DNA reads TGTGCCAGCAGCTCATCGGGGGGGCGAAATTCACCCCTCCACTTT. The whole variable domain, remainder taken from reference TRBV7-8 and TRBJ1-6, is GAGVSQSPRYKVAKRGQDVALRCDPISGHVSLFWYQQALGQGPEFLTYFQNEAQLDKSGLPSDRFFAERPEGSVSTLKIQRTQQEDSAVYLCASSSSGGRNSPLHFGNGTRLTVT.

This chain joins TRBV5-4 and TRBJ1-4; 10 nucleotides align to TRBD1. Germline trimming cut 4 bases from V and 5 bases from J; bases unmatched to any gene: 2. CDR3 length: 14 amino acids. Germline assignment: CDR1 SGHNT and CDR2 YYREEE (reference sequence). CDR3 DNA: TGTGCCAGCAGCCAGGACAGGGGGAATGAAAAACTGTTTTTT. Protein sequence: CASSQDRGNEKLFF. Based on the CDR3 plus reference TRBV5-4 and TRBJ1-4, the full variable domain is ETGVTQSPTHLIKTRGQQVTLRCSSQSGHNTVSWYQQALGQGPQFIFQYYREEENGRGNFPPRFSGLQFPNYSSELNVNALELDDSALYLCASSQDRGNEKLFFGSGTQLSVL.

The CDR3 protein is CASSLGLAGTGELFF. The CDR3 DNA is TGCGCCAGCAGCTTGGGACTAGCAGGCACCGGGGAGCTGTTTTTT. The rearrangement uses TRBV5-1 and TRBJ2-2; TRBD2 aligns across 7 bases. CDR1 and CDR2 (germline): SGHRS, YFSETQ. The CDR3 loop spans 15 amino acids. V lost 0 bases and J lost 4; bases outside the gene matches: 3.

The chain carries TRBV5-5 and TRBJ2-3; 10 bases agree with TRBD2. V gave up 4 bases and J gave up 3 bases; unmatched junction bases: 8. This CDR3 is 16 amino acids long. Germline V gives CDR1 SGHKS, CDR2 YYEKEE (reference sequence). CDR3 residues: CASSTPAGGPTDTQYF. The CDR3 DNA sequence: TGTGCCAGCAGCACACCAGCGGGAGGGCCAACAGATACGCAGTATTTT.

The rearrangement uses TRBV28 and TRBJ2-7; TRBD2 aligns across 12 bases. V was pared by 8 bases and J by 3 bases, with 5 bases of the junction left unmatched. From germline, CDR1 is MDHEN and CDR2 SYDVKM. The CDR3 sequence is 14 residues long. CDR3 DNA sequence: TGTGCCAGCGGCGGACTAGCGGGACTCTACGAGCAGTACTTC. Its translation is CASGGLAGLYEQYF.

The chain employs TRBV3-1 (or the pseudogene TRBV3-2) and TRBJ2-7, with 10 bases matching TRBD2. J gave up 0 bases and V 1 base, and 3 bases lay outside the gene matches. The CDR3 is 16 residues long. CDR1 LGHDT and CDR2 YNNKEL come from the germline V gene (reference sequence). CDR3 amino acids: CASSQAASGSSYEQYF. The CDR3, as DNA: TGTGCCAGCAGCCAAGCGGCTAGCGGGAGCTCCTACGAGCAGTACTTC.

V gene TRBV3-1 (or the pseudogene TRBV3-2) combines with J gene TRBJ2-7, with 13 bases identical to TRBD2. Trimming cost V 0 bases and J 5 bases; bases outside gene matches: 7. Per the germline V gene, CDR1 is LGHDT and CDR2 is YNNKEL (reference sequence). The CDR3 contains 17 residues. Here the CDR3 reads CASSQDVTSGRANEQYF. The CDR3 coding sequence is TGTGCCAGCAGCCAAGATGTAACTAGCGGGAGGGCCAACGAGCAGTACTTC.

This clone was seen only once. V and J are TRBV9 and TRBJ2-2; TRBD1 agrees at 9 bases. This CDR3 region has 17 residues. V lost 0 bases and J lost 8; bases outside the gene matches: 11. CDR1 and CDR2 (germline): SGDLS, YYNGEE. This CDR3 reads CASSVAPPGTGFGELFF. The CDR3 DNA reads as TGTGCCAGCAGCGTAGCACCACCCGGGACAGGGTTTGGGGAGCTGTTTTTT.